Each of the 15 T cell receptor beta chains below was sequenced from the same sample in a study of cytomegalovirus exposure and HLA in healthy donors. Vbeta (60) and Jbeta (13) primers were used in the PCR. The assay was immunoSEQ multiplex PCR, and TCRdb's table has in-frame clones only and misses some. The data contain 110,000 to 150,000 clones, 80% to 85% of them singletons. The sequenced material came from PBMCs. All receptors derive from a male donor in good health and CMV-seronegative.

J is TRBJ2-5 and V is TRBV9, with a weak D call TRBD1 (6 bases). The better agreement between TRBJ2-7 and the DNA end casts doubt on the J call. CDR3 length: 15 amino acids. Germline values: CDR1 SGDLS, CDR2 YYNGEE. CDR3 sequence reads: CASSPGTGNAYEQYF. The CDR3 nucleotides read TGTGCCAGCAGCCCCGGAACAGGGAACGCCTACGAGCAGTACTTC.

The chain joins TRBV5-1 to TRBJ1-1; 9 bases agree with TRBD1. The V gene end was trimmed by 5 bases and the J gene end by 1 base; junction bases not matched to a gene: 3. CDR1 is SGHRS and CDR2 is YFSETQ in the germline V gene. This CDR3 spans 14 amino acids. The CDR3 DNA reads TGCGCCAGCAGGCTGGGACAGGGGAACACTGAAGCTTTCTTT. It codes for CASRLGQGNTEAFF.

This chain uses TRBV4-2 with TRBJ2-4, with D perhaps matching TRBD1 (5 bases). Trimming cost V 1 base and J 7 bases, with 11 bases left between them. The CDR3 loop spans 14 amino acids. Germline assignment: CDR1 LGHNA and CDR2 YNFKEQ. CDR3: CASSQGRGQNIQYF. The DNA of the CDR3 is TGTGCCAGCAGCCAAGGAAGGGGCCAGAACATTCAGTACTTC.

This chain connects TRBV21-1 to TRBJ2-3; the tabulated D call, TRBD2, remains unverified against the DNA. TRBV21-1 counts as a pseudogene. The CDR3 spans 16 residues. The CDR3, as DNA: TGTGCCAGTACCTTCGCCAGCGGGGGCTCGAGAGATACGCAGTATTTT. This codes for CASTFASGGSRDTQYF.

This rearrangement joins TRBV29-1 to TRBJ1-1; 8 bases are shared with TRBD1. Germline CDR1 and CDR2: SQVTM and ANQGSEA. V lost 4 bases and J lost 2; bases outside the gene matches: 3. The CDR3 extends over 13 amino acids. The CDR3 bases are TGCAGCGTTGGGACAGGGCACAACACTGAAGCTTTCTTT. It specifies CSVGTGHNTEAFF.

This clone was seen just once. This chain uses TRBV4-2 with TRBJ1-2; D is ambiguous. CDR1 and CDR2 from the germline V gene are LGHNA and YNFKEQ. The V end lost 0 bases, the J end lost 2 bases, and 10 bases lay between the germline ends. The CDR3 runs to 15 residues. CDR3 in DNA: TGTGCCAGCAGCCAAGAAGCTGGGGAGAACTATGGCTACACCTTC. Its translation is CASSQEAGENYGYTF.

The chain carries TRBV6-5 and TRBJ2-5, with a tentative D call TRBD2 (7 bases). Deletions cut 5 bases from V and 4 bases from J, with 11 bases between. This CDR3 is 13 amino acids long. Germline V gene sequence: CDR1 MNHEY, CDR2 SVGAGI. The CDR3 here is CASSPGGTETQYF. Here the CDR3 DNA reads TGTGCCAGCAGTCCGGGGGGCACAGAGACCCAGTACTTC.

This sequence joins TRBV9 and TRBJ1-2; 8 nucleotides match TRBD1. The CDR3 consists of 16 residues. CDR1 SGDLS and CDR2 YYNGEE come from the germline V gene. After removal of 1 base from V and 3 bases from J, the junction contained 8 bases not matched to a gene. DNA for the CDR3: TGTGCCAGCAGCGTACCAGGGGGCGGTGATGACTATGGCTACACCTTC. Translation: CASSVPGGGDDYGYTF.

In its sample, this clone was seen a few times. This sequence joins TRBV7-2 and TRBJ2-1; D is perhaps TRBD2 (6 bases). The CDR3 length is 15 residues. The V and J ends lost 1 base and 10 bases respectively, with 17 bases between them. Per the germline V gene, CDR1 is SGHTA and CDR2 is FQGNSA. CDR3 nucleotide sequence: TGTGCCAGCAGCTTAGTTGGGGGGACCTACGGAGAGCAGTTCTTC. This encodes CASSLVGGTYGEQFF. The whole variable domain, remainder taken from reference TRBV7-2 and TRBJ2-1, is GAGVSQSPSNKVTEKGKDVELRCDPISGHTALYWYRQSLGQGLEFLIYFQGNSAPDKSGLPSDRFSAERTGGSVSTLTIQRTQQEDSAVYLCASSLVGGTYGEQFFGPGTRLTVL.

This clone was observed a handful of times. The rearrangement uses TRBV4-1 and TRBJ2-7, with unresolved D. Germline CDR1 MGHRA, CDR2 YSYEKL. The CDR3 has 15 amino acids. V was shortened by 1 base and J by 2 bases, with 12 bases between the two germline ends. CDR3 in amino acids: CASSQVGVNPYEQYF. Here the CDR3 DNA reads TGCGCCAGCAGCCAAGTCGGTGTGAACCCCTACGAGCAGTACTTC.

The chain's CDR3 is CASSFGGTESYNEQFF. In nucleotides, the CDR3 is TGTGCCAGCAGCTTTGGGGGGACTGAGTCCTACAATGAGCAGTTCTTC. V usage is TRBV11-3 and J usage is TRBJ2-1; D is perhaps TRBD2 (6 bases). CDR1 is SGHNT, CDR2 YENEEA, per germline. V dropped 3 bases and J dropped 1 base, with 13 bases sitting between them. There are 16 residues in the CDR3.

This chain uses TRBV9 with TRBJ2-1; 10 positions agree with TRBD2. Germline V lookup: CDR1 SGDLS, CDR2 YYNGEE. The CDR3 has 20 residues. V shed 0 bases and J 3 bases; nucleotides not matched to a gene: 15. The CDR3 DNA sequence: TGTGCCAGCAGCGTAGGGCCCTCTACCAGCGGGGGGGCCGACTACAATGAGCAGTTCTTC. Its protein product is CASSVGPSTSGGADYNEQFF.

The chain joins TRBV27 to TRBJ2-5; 12 nucleotides agree with TRBD2. Trimming at V came to 3 bases and at J to 3 bases, leaving 14 bases not matched to a gene. Germline-derived CDR1 and CDR2 are MNHEY and SMNVEV (reference sequence). This CDR3 is 19 amino acids long. DNA of the CDR3: TGTGCCAGCAGTTTCCGGCTAGCGGGAGGGCCAATTCCTAAAGAGACCCAGTACTTC. It yields the protein CASSFRLAGGPIPKETQYF.

The J gene is TRBJ2-2, the V gene TRBV29-1, with 8 bases aligning to TRBD2. Germline CDR1 reads SQVTM; CDR2 reads ANQGSEA. V was clipped by 7 bases and J by 5 bases; unmatched bases: 6. This CDR3 has 13 amino acids. The CDR3 nucleotides read TGCAGCGCTCCGGAGCGGGAGACCGGGGAGCTGTTTTTT. Translating it yields CSAPERETGELFF.

This rearrangement joins TRBV6-5 to TRBJ1-2; TRBD1 agrees at 7 bases. The V gene end was trimmed by 6 bases and the J gene end by 4 bases; junction bases not matched to a gene: 2. The CDR3 spans 12 residues. Germline V CDR1 and CDR2: MNHEY, SVGAGI. In DNA, the CDR3 is TGTGCCAGCAGGGACAGGAGCTATGGCTACACCTTC. The encoded protein is CASRDRSYGYTF.